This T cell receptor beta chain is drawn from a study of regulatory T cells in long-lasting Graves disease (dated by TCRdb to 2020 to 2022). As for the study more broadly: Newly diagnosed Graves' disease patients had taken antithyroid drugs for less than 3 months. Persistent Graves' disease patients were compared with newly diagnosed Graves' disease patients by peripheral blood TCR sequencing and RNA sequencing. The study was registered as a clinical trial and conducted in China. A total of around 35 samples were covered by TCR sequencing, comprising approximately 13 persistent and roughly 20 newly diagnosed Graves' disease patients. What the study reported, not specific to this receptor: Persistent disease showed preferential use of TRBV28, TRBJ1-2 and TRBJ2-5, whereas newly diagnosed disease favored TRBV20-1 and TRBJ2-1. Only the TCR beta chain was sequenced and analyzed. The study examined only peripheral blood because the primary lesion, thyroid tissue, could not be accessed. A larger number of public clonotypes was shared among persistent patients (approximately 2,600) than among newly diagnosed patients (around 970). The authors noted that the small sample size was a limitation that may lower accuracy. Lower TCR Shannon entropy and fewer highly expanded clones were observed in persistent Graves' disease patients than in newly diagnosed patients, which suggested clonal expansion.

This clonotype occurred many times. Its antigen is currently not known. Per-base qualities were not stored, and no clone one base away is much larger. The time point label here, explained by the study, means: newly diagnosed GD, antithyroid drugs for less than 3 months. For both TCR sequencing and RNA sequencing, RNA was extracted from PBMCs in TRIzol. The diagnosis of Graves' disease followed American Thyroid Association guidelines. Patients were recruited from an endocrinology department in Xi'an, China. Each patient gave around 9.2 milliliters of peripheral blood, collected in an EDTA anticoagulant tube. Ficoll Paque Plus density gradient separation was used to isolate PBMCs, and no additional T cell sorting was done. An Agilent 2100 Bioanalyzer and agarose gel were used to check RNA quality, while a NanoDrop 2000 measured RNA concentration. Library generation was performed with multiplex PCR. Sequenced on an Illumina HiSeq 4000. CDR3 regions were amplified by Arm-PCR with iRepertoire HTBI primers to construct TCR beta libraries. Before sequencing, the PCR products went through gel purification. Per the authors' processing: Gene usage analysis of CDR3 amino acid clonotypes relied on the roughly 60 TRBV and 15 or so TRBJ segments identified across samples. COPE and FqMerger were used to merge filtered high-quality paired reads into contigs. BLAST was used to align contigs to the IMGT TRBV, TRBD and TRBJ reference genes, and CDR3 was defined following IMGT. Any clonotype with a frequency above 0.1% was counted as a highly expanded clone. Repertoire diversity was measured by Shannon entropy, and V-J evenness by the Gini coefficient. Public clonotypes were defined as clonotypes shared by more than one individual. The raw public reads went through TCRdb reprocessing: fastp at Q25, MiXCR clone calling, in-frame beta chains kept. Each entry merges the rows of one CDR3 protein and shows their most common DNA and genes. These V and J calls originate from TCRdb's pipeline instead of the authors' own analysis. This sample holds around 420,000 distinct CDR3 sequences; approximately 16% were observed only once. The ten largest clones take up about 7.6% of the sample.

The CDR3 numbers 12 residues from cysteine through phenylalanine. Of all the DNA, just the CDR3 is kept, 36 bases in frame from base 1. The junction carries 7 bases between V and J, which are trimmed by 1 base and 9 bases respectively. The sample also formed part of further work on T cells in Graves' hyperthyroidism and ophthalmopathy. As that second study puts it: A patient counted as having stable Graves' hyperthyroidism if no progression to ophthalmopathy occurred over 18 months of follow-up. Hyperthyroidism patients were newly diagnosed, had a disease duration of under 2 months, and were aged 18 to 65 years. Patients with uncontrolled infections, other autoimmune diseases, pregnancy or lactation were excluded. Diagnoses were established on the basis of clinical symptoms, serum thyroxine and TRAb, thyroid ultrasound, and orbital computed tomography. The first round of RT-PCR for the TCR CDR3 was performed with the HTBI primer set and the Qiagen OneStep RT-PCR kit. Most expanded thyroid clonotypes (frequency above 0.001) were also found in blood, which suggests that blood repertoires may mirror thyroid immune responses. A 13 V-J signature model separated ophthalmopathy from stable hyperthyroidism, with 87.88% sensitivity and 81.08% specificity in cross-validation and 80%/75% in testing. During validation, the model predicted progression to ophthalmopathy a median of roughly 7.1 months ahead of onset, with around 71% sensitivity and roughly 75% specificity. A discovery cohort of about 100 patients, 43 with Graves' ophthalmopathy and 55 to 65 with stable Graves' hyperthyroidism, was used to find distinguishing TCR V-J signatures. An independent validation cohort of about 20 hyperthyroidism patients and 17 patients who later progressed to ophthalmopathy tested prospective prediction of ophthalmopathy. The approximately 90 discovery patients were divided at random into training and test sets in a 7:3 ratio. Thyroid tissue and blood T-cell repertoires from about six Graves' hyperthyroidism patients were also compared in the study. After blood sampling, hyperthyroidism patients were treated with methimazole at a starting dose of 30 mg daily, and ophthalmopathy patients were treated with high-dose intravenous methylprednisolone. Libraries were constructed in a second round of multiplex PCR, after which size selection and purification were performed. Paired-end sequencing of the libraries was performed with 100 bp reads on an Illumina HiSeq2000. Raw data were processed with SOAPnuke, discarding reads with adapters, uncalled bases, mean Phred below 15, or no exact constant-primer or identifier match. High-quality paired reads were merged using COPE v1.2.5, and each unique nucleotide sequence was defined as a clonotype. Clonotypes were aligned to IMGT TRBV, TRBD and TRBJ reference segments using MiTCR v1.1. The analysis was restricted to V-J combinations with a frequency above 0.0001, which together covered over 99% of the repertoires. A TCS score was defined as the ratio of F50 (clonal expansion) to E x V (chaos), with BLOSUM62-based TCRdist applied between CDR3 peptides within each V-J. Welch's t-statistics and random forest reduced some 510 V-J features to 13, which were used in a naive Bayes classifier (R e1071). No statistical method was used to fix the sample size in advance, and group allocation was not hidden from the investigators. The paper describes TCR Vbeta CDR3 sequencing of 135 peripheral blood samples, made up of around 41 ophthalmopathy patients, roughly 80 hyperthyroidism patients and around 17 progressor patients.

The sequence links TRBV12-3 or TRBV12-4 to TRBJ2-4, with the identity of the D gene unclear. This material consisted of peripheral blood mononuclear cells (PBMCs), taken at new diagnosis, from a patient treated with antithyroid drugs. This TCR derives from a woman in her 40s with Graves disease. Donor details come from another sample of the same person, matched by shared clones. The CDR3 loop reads CASSLGLSIQYF. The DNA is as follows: TGTGCCAGCAGTTTAGGCCTTTCCATTCAGTACTTC.